Below, 10 T cell receptor beta chains from the same sample are listed, as sequenced in a study of vaccination and CD4 T cells after COVID-19. These TCRs are of unknown antigen specificity. Scientists ran DNA taken from cultured CD4+ T cells through the Oncomine TCR Beta short-read assay for sequencing. Each CDR3 protein gets one entry after TCRdb re-called the PCR reads with MiXCR. The sample holds more than 9,000 distinct CDR3 sequences, 20% seen once. Treatment noted: roughly 10-day PBMC culture with coronavirus spike peptide pools or control peptides (ViraFEST assay). Specimen: CD4+ T cells from blood, cultured in vitro, collected before SARS-CoV-2 vaccination. These receptors originate from a human donor who received a COVID-19 vaccine.

This clonotype occurred once. The genes are TRBV18 and TRBJ2-2; 7 bases align to TRBD1. V was pared by 2 bases and J by 0 bases, with 6 bases of the junction left unmatched. In germline, CDR1 is KGHSH, CDR2 LQKENI. The CDR3 is 17 residues long. The CDR3 DNA is TGTGCCAGCTCACCATGGGCTCAGGGGGCGAACACCGGGGAGCTGTTTTTT. This translates into CASSPWAQGANTGELFF.

The V gene is TRBV6-1, the J gene TRBJ2-2, with a possible D match to TRBD2 (6 bases). Germline V CDR1 and CDR2: MNHNS, SASEGT. The length of the CDR3 is 15 residues. V was cut by 0 bases and J by 6 bases, with 11 bases left in between. The CDR3 DNA is TGTGCCAGCAGTGAAGCGCGCAGGGAGGCCGGGGAGCTGTTTTTT. This codes for CASSEARREAGELFF.

This chain links TRBV30 with TRBJ1-6, with unresolved D. Germline CDR1 GTSNPN, CDR2 SVGIG (reference sequence). The CDR3 is 16 amino acids. V lost 0 bases, J lost 7 bases, and 16 bases lay in between. The CDR3 reads CAWSVLSALRNSPLHF. The CDR3 DNA reads as TGTGCCTGGAGTGTACTTTCAGCCCTTCGGAATTCACCCCTCCACTTT.

The genes are TRBV2 and TRBJ1-6, with D possibly being TRBD1 (6 bases). Germline V gene sequence: CDR1 SNHLY, CDR2 FYNNEI. This CDR3 is built from 14 residues. V gave up 7 bases and J gave up 4 bases, with 11 bases separating them. CDR3 nucleotides: TGTGCCAGCACCCAGGACAGTTATAATTCACCCCTCCACTTT. As protein: CASTQDSYNSPLHF.

The rearrangement joins TRBV20-1 to TRBJ1-4; D remains unclear. The CDR3 loop spans 12 amino acids. Trimming took 1 base from V and 5 from J, leaving 5 bases between them. From germline, CDR1 is DFQATT and CDR2 SNEGSKA (reference sequence). CDR3 loop: CSARGPNEKLFF. CDR3 bases: TGCAGTGCTAGAGGACCGAATGAAAAACTGTTTTTT.

This chain joins TRBV11-3 and TRBJ1-5, with D tentatively TRBD1 (5 bases). CDR3 length equals 15 residues. CDR1 is SGHNT and CDR2 is YENEEA in the germline V gene. Trimming cost V 5 bases and J 3 bases, with 14 bases left between them. DNA of the CDR3: TGTGCCAGCAGCATCCTGGGACCGTTCAATCAGCCCCAGCATTTT. Translation gives CASSILGPFNQPQHF. The full variable domain, with the rest looked up from reference TRBV11-3 and TRBJ1-5, is EAGVVQSPRYKIIEKKQPVAFWCNPISGHNTLYWYLQNLGQGPELLIRYENEEAVDDSQLPKDRFSAERLKGVDSTLKIQPAELGDSAVYLCASSILGPFNQPQHFGDGTRLSIL.

The rearrangement uses TRBV7-6 and TRBJ2-5, with TRBD2 matching over 9 bases. The V and J ends lost 1 base and 2 bases, in that order; junction bases with no gene match: 2. CDR3 length equals 15 residues. Germline V gene sequence: CDR1 SGHVS, CDR2 FNYEAQ. The CDR3 sequence is CASSLGGGEQETQYF. The CDR3 coding sequence is TGTGCCAGCAGCTTAGGCGGGGGGGAACAAGAGACCCAGTACTTC.

The DNA for the CDR3 is TGTGCCAGCAGTGAGGAGGAATTGGATGGCTACACCTTC. Its protein is CASSEEELDGYTF. This sequence joins TRBV2 and TRBJ1-2; D call uncertain. The CDR3 runs 13 residues. V was pared by 3 bases and J by 6 bases, with 11 bases between. CDR1 SNHLY and CDR2 FYNNEI come from the germline V gene.

The CDR3 DNA reads TGTGCCAGCAGCTCAGCGGGGGGGAGCTCCTACAATGAGCAGTTCTTC. Protein sequence: CASSSAGGSSYNEQFF. J is TRBJ2-1 and V is TRBV6-2 or TRBV6-3, with 10 nucleotides matching TRBD2. The germline gives CDR1 MNHEY, CDR2 SVGEGT. The CDR3 spans 16 residues. V trimming: 6 bases; J trimming: 0 bases; junction bases outside the gene matches: 5.

The genes are TRBV7-2 and TRBJ1-1; TRBD1 aligns across 7 bases. The CDR3 has 17 amino acids. V lost 5 bases to trimming and J lost 4 bases; unmatched junction nucleotides: 16. CDR1 and CDR2 (germline): SGHTA, FQGNSA. CDR3 region: CASSLSHRGTRFTEAFF. The CDR3 bases are TGTGCCAGCAGCCTATCCCACAGGGGTACGCGTTTCACTGAAGCTTTCTTT.